This T cell receptor beta chain was captured by sequencing in a study of radiotherapy plus CTLA-4 blockade in lung cancer. At the level of the study: Objective responses emerged in around 19% of patients, and around 29% attained disease control.

Germline CDR1 reads SGHTA; CDR2 reads FQGTGA. Trimming shortened V by 6 bases and J by 7 bases, and 18 bases separated the two germline ends. The CDR3 extends over 15 amino acids. Points from the study as a whole: Following radiotherapy plus ipilimumab, tumor-derived TCR clones expanded in the blood. With interferon-beta, early dynamics of blood T cell clones were reported to best predict response.

Assay: immunoSEQ multiplex PCR; the TCRdb copy retains only in-frame clones and omits some. The sample records some 49,000 clones, 70% to 90% being singletons. A note on this clone: The antigen is not known.

The rearrangement uses TRBV7-3 and TRBJ1-4; D may be TRBD1 (6 bases). The sample in question was peripheral blood, obtained from a patient treated with radiotherapy plus ipilimumab. The receptor was derived from a human donor with non-small cell lung cancer whose response to radiotherapy plus ipilimumab could not be evaluated. CDR3 nucleotides: TGTGCCAGCAGTCTCTCCGGGACACCGGGTGAAAAACTGTTTTTT. Translated, it gives CASSLSGTPGEKLFF.